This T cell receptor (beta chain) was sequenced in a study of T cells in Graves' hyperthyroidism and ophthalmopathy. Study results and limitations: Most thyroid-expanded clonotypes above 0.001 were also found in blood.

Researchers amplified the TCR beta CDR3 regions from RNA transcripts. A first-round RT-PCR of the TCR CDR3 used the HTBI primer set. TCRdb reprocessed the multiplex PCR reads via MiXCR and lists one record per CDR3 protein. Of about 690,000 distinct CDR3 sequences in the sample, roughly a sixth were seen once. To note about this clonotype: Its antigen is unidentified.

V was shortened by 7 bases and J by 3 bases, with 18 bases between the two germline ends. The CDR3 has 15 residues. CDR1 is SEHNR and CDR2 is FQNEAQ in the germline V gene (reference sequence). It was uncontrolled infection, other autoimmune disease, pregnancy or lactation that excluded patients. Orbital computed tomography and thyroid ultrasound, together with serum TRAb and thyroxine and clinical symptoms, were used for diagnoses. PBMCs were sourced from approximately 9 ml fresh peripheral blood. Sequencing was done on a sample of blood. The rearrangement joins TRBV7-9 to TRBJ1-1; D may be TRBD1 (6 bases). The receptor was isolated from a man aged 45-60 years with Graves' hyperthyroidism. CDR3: CASTQLQGKDTEAFF. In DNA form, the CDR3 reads TGTGCCAGCACCCAATTGCAGGGGAAGGACACTGAAGCTTTCTTT.